This record covers a single T cell receptor beta chain. This specimen belongs to a study of memory CD4+ T cells and cytomegalovirus serostatus. Assay: immunoSEQ multiplex PCR; the TCRdb copy retains only in-frame clones and omits some. Altogether approximately 65,000 clones are present, around 77% being singletons, with the ten largest covering about 1%. Single viable CD3+CD4+CD8-CD45RO+ cells were sorted as the memory CD4+ T cells. What was sequenced was memory CD4+ T cells from blood. The TCR comes from an adult in good health and CMV-seronegative.

CDR3 sequence reads: CASSLLPTTSGGAAATQYF. In nucleotides, the CDR3 is TGCGCCAGCAGCTTGCTACCAACTACTAGCGGGGGGGCCGCCGCTACGCAGTATTTT. The chain combines TRBV5-1 with TRBJ2-3; 13 bases map to TRBD2. Germline values: CDR1 SGHRS, CDR2 YFSETQ. Trimming cost V 1 base and J 8 bases; bases outside gene matches: 16. This CDR3 contains 19 residues.